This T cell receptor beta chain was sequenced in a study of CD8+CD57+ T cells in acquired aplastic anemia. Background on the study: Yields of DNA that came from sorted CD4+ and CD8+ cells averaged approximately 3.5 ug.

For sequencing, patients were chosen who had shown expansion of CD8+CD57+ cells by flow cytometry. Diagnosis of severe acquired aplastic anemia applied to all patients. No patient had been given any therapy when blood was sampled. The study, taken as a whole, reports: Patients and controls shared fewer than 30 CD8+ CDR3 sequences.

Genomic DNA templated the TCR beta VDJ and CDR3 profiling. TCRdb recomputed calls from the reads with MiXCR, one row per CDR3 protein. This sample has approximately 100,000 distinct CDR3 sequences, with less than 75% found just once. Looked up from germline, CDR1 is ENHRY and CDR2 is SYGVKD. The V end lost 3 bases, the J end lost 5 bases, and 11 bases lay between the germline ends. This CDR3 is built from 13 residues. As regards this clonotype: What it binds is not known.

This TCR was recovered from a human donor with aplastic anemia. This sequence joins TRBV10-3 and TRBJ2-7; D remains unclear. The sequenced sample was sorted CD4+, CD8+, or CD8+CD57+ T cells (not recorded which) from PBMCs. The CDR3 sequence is CAISDQRSDEQYF. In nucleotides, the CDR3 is TGTGCCATCAGTGACCAGCGAAGCGACGAGCAGTACTTC.